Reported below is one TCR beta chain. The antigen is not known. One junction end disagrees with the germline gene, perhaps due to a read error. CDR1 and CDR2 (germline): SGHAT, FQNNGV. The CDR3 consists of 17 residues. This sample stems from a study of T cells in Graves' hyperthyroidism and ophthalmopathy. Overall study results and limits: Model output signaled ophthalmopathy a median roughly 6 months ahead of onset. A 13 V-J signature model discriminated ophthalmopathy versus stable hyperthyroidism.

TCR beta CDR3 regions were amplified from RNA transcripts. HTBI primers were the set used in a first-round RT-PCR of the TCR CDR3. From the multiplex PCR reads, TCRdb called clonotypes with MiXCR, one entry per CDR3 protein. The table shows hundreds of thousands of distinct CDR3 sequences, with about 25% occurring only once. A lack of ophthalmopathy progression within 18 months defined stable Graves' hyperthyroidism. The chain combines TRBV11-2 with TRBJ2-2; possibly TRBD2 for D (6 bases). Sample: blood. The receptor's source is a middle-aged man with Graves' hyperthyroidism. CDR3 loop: CASSRGRSLGGTGELFF. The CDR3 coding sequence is TGTGCCAGCAGCCGGGGCAGGTCCTTGGGAGGCACCGGGGAGCTGTTCTTT.